This section outlines one T cell receptor (beta chain) sequence together with its context. Its antigen remains unidentified. The data were obtained in a study of shared clonotypes between healthy human individuals. Only in-frame clones appear in the TCRdb table, and some are missing; sequencing was by immunoSEQ multiplex PCR. The sample has approximately 2.3 million clones, roughly 93% seen once. Whole-study findings and limits: Donors were few, which limited the genetic and exposure-history diversity represented.

Per germline, CDR1 MNHEY and CDR2 SVGAGI. This CDR3 has 14 amino acids. The V and J ends lost 2 bases and 7 bases, in that order; junction bases with no gene match: 7. The source is a young man in good health. Some clones in this sample may be carry-over from other donors' samples. Material for sequencing was naive CD4+ T cells from PBMCs. Indicated subset: CD45RA+ positively selected. This chain uses TRBV6-5 with TRBJ1-2, with 7 positions matching TRBD1. In nucleotides, the CDR3 is TGTGCCAGCAGTTACGACAGGGACCGGTCTGGCTACACCTTC. Its protein is CASSYDRDRSGYTF.